Listed here is a single TCR beta chain. The sample belongs to a study of shared clonotypes between healthy human individuals. The sorted-subset replicate PCRs were given about 200 ng DNA, which is approximately 30,000 T cell genomes. Profiled with immunoSEQ multiplex PCR; TCRdb holds only in-frame clones, not every one. The top ten clones hold around 1% of a sample with about 1,900,000 clones, less than 95% of them seen once. It was CD45RO-negative cells, positively selected for CCR7, that made up naive CD8 cells, with terminally differentiated effector memory CD45RA+ cells excluded. The study drew its donors from healthy HIV-negative adults without recent acute infections or vaccinations. All the donors were Caucasian adults who lived in Nashville, Tennessee. CDR1 and CDR2 from the germline V gene are SQVTM and ANQGSEA. V lost 0 bases and J lost 4; bases outside the gene matches: 5. The CDR3 has 15 residues.

The sequence was obtained from a young man in good health. Sequencing was performed on naive CD8+ T cells sorted from blood. V is TRBV29-1 and J is TRBJ1-2; TRBD1 aligns across 10 bases. The CDR3 DNA sequence: TGCAGCGTTGAAGAGTGGGACAGGGGCGTCTATGGCTACACCTTC. This encodes CSVEEWDRGVYGYTF. Full variable domain (missing parts from reference TRBV29-1 and TRBJ1-2): SAVISQKPSRDICQRGTSLTIQCQVDSQVTMMFWYRQQPGQSLTLIATANQGSEATYESGFVIDKFPISRPNLTFSTLTVSNMSPEDSSIYLCSVEEWDRGVYGYTFGSGTRLTVV.